This T cell receptor (beta chain) appears in the sequencing data of a study of beta chain features in type 1 diabetes. Study findings and constraints: TCRB CDR3s were moderately but significantly shorter in Type 1 diabetes patients in all four CD4+ subsets.

From germline, CDR1 is SGHNT and CDR2 YYREEE (reference sequence). The CDR3 is 14 amino acids. Losses at the gene ends were 3 bases for V and 3 bases for J; bases not matched to a gene: 3. Isolated RNA was reverse transcribed in full, so expressed TCRB transcripts were sequenced. Clones were read by immunoSEQ multiplex PCR, and TCRdb kept only the in-frame ones, dropping some. This table holds about 650,000 clones, approximately 13% found once. Notes on this clone: Its specificity is not known.

J is TRBJ2-1 and V is TRBV5-4; TRBD2 matches 7 bases. This clonotype was obtained from a man aged 30-40 years with type 1 diabetes. Specimen: naive CD4+ T cells from blood. CDR3 sequence reads: CASSSGGIYNEQFF. Here the CDR3 DNA reads TGTGCCAGCAGCTCGGGGGGTATCTACAATGAGCAGTTCTTC.